This T cell receptor beta chain appears in the sequencing data of a study of T cell repertoires in cytomegalovirus infection. The table lists this clonotype with many counts. TCRdb re-derived calls from the reads in MiXCR, one entry per CDR3 protein. The table shows 150,000 to 200,000 distinct CDR3 sequences, with 9.5% occurring only once. CDR1 and CDR2 from the germline V gene are SGHVS and FNYEAQ. CDR3 size: 15 residues. V lost 4 bases and J lost 2; bases outside the gene matches: 8. This chain links TRBV7-6 with TRBJ2-7; 7 bases fit TRBD1. The TCR comes from a human donor in good health (CMV status not recorded). Some clones in this sample may be carry-over from other donors' samples. The sequencing input was PBMCs. The CDR3 reads CASSSRQGPTYEQYF. Here the CDR3 DNA reads TGTGCCAGCAGCTCTCGACAGGGTCCCACCTACGAGCAGTACTTC.